The 21 T cell receptor beta chains below all came from one sample that was sequenced in a study of OX40 agonist ivuxolimab in advanced cancers. Sequencing used immunoSEQ multiplex PCR; TCRdb keeps in-frame clones, though not all of them. Of more than 75,000 clones in the sample, 70% to 90% were seen once. The sequenced sample was CD4+ or CD8+ T cells sorted from blood, obtained in a trial of the OX40 agonist ivuxolimab. These receptors came from an adult with an advanced solid tumor such as melanoma, head and neck, liver or kidney cancer.

This chain connects TRBV7-3 to TRBJ1-2, with D possibly TRBD1 on 6 matching bases. Germline V gene sequence: CDR1 SGHTA, CDR2 FQGTGA. V was cut by 4 bases and J by 3 bases, with 15 bases left in between. This CDR3 comprises 15 residues. The DNA of the CDR3 is TGTGCCAGCAGCTCCTCTGGGGGGGGCCACTATGGCTACACCTTC. Its protein product is CASSSSGGGHYGYTF.

The chain is built from TRBV5-6 and TRBJ2-7; TRBD2 agrees at 14 bases. CDR3 length: 15 amino acids. After removal of 3 bases from V and 3 bases from J, the junction contained 2 bases not matched to a gene. Germline V gives CDR1 SGHDT, CDR2 YYEEEE. CDR3 sequence (DNA): TGTGCCAGCAGCTGGGGACTAGCGGGAGACTACGAGCAGTACTTC. Translating gives CASSWGLAGDYEQYF.

The rearrangement uses TRBV5-1 and TRBJ1-1; a weak D match, TRBD1 (5 bases). Germline V gene sequence: CDR1 SGHRS, CDR2 YFSETQ. V lost 2 bases and J lost 1, with 18 bases in between. CDR3 length: 17 amino acids. Here the CDR3 reads CASSFSGGMGANTEAFF. DNA of the CDR3: TGCGCCAGCAGCTTTTCCGGGGGAATGGGCGCGAACACTGAAGCTTTCTTT.

The genes are TRBV5-1 and TRBJ1-1; no definite D call. In germline, CDR1 is SGHRS, CDR2 YFSETQ. CDR3 length: 13 amino acids. V was cut by 4 bases and J by 3 bases, with 10 bases left in between. The CDR3, as DNA: TGCGCCAGCAGCACCGGACCCTACACTGAAGCTTTCTTT. Protein product: CASSTGPYTEAFF.

The chain links TRBV5-1 to TRBJ2-7; 7 bases agree with TRBD2. V trimming: 0 bases; J trimming: 6 bases; junction bases outside the gene matches: 3. CDR1 and CDR2 (germline): SGHRS, YFSETQ. CDR3 size: 13 residues. CDR3 region: CASSLGAGVEQYF. CDR3 DNA: TGCGCCAGCAGCTTGGGGGCGGGGGTCGAGCAGTACTTC.

This CDR3 reads CASSLTQGTGANVLTF. CDR3 nucleotides: TGCGCCAGCAGCCTAACACAGGGAACTGGGGCCAACGTCCTGACTTTC. The chain has TRBV5-1 and TRBJ2-6; maybe TRBD1 (6 bases). Deletions cut 4 bases from V and 2 bases from J, with 13 bases between. Germline V lookup: CDR1 SGHRS, CDR2 YFSETQ. There are 16 residues in the CDR3.

The genes are TRBV4-3 and TRBJ2-2; D call uncertain. The CDR3 is made up of 17 amino acids. Between the trimmed V and J ends, which lost 1 base and 2 bases, there was a span of 14 bases. Per the germline V gene, CDR1 is LGHNA and CDR2 is YSLEER. CDR3 protein: CASSQADRRTNTGELFF. The CDR3 DNA follows: TGCGCCAGCAGCCAAGCCGACCGCCGAACTAACACCGGGGAGCTGTTTTTT.

V and J are TRBV5-1 and TRBJ1-3, with D possibly being TRBD1 (6 bases). Germline CDR1 and CDR2: SGHRS and YFSETQ. The CDR3 is made up of 16 amino acids. The V and J ends lost 1 base and 3 bases respectively, with 14 bases between them. CDR3 region: CASSLYSGALGNTIYF. The DNA for the CDR3 is TGCGCCAGCAGCTTGTACTCGGGGGCCCTTGGAAACACCATATATTTT.

This chain uses TRBV9 with TRBJ1-2, with 11 bases lining up with TRBD1. Unmatched junction bases numbered 3, after V lost 1 base and J lost 4 bases. This CDR3 has 15 amino acids. Germline CDR1 is SGDLS and CDR2 is YYNGEE. CDR3 region: CASSVRGQGGYGYTF. In DNA form, the CDR3 reads TGTGCCAGCAGCGTAAGGGGACAGGGGGGCTATGGCTACACCTTC.

The chain employs TRBV2 and TRBJ2-7; 9 bases line up with TRBD1. This CDR3 contains 17 residues. Germline V CDR1 and CDR2: SNHLY, FYNNEI. Losses at the gene ends were 5 bases for V and 1 base for J; bases not matched to a gene: 12. The CDR3 loop is CASSIQTSGTGSYEQYF. The DNA for the CDR3 is TGTGCCAGCAGTATACAGACTTCCGGGACAGGGTCCTACGAGCAGTACTTC.

This chain links TRBV7-2 with TRBJ1-1; D unresolved. V was cut by 4 bases and J by 0 bases, with 15 bases left in between. Germline lookup yields CDR1 SGHTA and CDR2 FQGNSA. CDR3 size: 16 residues. This chain's CDR3 is CASSSSVGVLNTEAFF. The CDR3 DNA reads TGTGCCAGCAGCTCGAGTGTTGGGGTCTTGAACACTGAAGCTTTCTTT.

DNA for the CDR3: TGTGCCAGCAGCCCAGCCGGGGCTACGATACAGTACTTC. It encodes CASSPAGATIQYF. The chain carries TRBV7-9 and TRBJ2-7; the D call may be TRBD1 or TRBD2 (5 bases each). Trimming cost V 5 bases and J 10 bases, with 18 bases left between them. Per germline, CDR1 SEHNR and CDR2 FQNEAQ (reference sequence). The length of the CDR3 is 13 residues. The full variable domain, in which reference TRBV7-9 and TRBJ2-7 provide the parts outside the CDR3, is DTGVSQNPRHKITKRGQNVTFRCDPISEHNRLYWYRQTLGQGPEFLTYFQNEAQLEKSRLLSDRFSAERPKGSFSTLEIQRTEQGDSAMYLCASSPAGATIQYFGPGTRLTVT.

The V and J genes are TRBV19 and TRBJ1-1, with TRBD1 as a possible D gene (5 bases). Germline V gene lookup returns CDR1 LNHDA and CDR2 SQIVND (reference sequence). Trimming removed 2 bases at V and 5 bases at J, with 9 bases between. The CDR3 sequence is 13 residues long. The CDR3 coding sequence is TGTGCCAGTAGTATAATGTCAGGGACTGAAGCTTTCTTT. Translation: CASSIMSGTEAFF.

The chain joins TRBV10-1 to TRBJ2-2, with TRBD1 as a possible D gene (7 bases). Germline loops: CDR1 WNHNN, CDR2 SYGVQD (reference sequence). V lost 5 bases and J 5 bases, leaving 12 bases between the germline ends. The CDR3 covers 14 residues. CDR3 protein: CASSLRGETGELFF. In nucleotides, the CDR3 is TGCGCCAGCAGTCTCAGGGGGGAAACCGGGGAGCTGTTTTTT.

The rearrangement links TRBV4-3 to TRBJ1-4; D uncertain. V lost 4 bases to trimming and J lost 8 bases, with 11 bases between them. This CDR3 region has 13 residues. Looked up from germline, CDR1 is LGHNA and CDR2 is YSLEER. This CDR3 reads CASSPSFDEKLFF. In DNA form, the CDR3 reads TGCGCCAGCAGCCCGTCCTTCGACGAAAAACTGTTTTTT.

The genes are TRBV30 and TRBJ1-5, with D unclear. The CDR3 consists of 15 residues. CDR1 GTSNPN and CDR2 SVGIG come from the germline V gene (reference sequence). With 2 bases removed from V and 3 bases from J, the gap between germline ends came to 14 bases. The CDR3 DNA reads as TGTGCCTGGAGTCCCCCCTTGCGTCCCAATCAGCCCCAGCATTTT. Amino acids: CAWSPPLRPNQPQHF.

The chain combines TRBV7-8 with TRBJ2-5; 7 nucleotides align to TRBD2. CDR1 is SGHVS, CDR2 FQNEAQ, per germline. The CDR3 is 16 amino acids. V trimming: 5 bases; J trimming: 2 bases; junction bases outside the gene matches: 11. The CDR3 region is CASSRSGRGSQETQYF. The CDR3 coding sequence is TGTGCCAGCAGCCGGTCGGGGCGGGGGTCTCAAGAGACCCAGTACTTC. Full variable domain (remainder filled in from reference TRBV7-8 and TRBJ2-5): GAGVSQSPRYKVAKRGQDVALRCDPISGHVSLFWYQQALGQGPEFLTYFQNEAQLDKSGLPSDRFFAERPEGSVSTLKIQRTQQEDSAVYLCASSRSGRGSQETQYFGPGTRLLVL.

This sequence joins TRBV30 and TRBJ1-2; 8 bases fit TRBD1. The CDR3 contains 18 residues. V gave up 2 bases and J gave up 4 bases; unmatched junction bases: 18. Germline V gene sequence: CDR1 GTSNPN, CDR2 SVGIG (reference sequence). The CDR3 DNA follows: TGTGCCTGGAGTTCTCATCAGGGGGCCACCCCCCCCAGCTATGGCTACACCTTC. Amino acids: CAWSSHQGATPPSYGYTF.

The gene calls are TRBV19 and TRBJ1-5; D gene unclear. The germline V and J ends were trimmed by 3 bases and 2 bases, with 14 bases remaining between them. The CDR3 is made up of 16 amino acids. Per the germline V gene, CDR1 is LNHDA and CDR2 is SQIVND (reference sequence). The CDR3 coding sequence is TGTGCCAGTAGTATTGGGGTGTATTCGGGCAATCAGCCCCAGCATTTT. Amino acid sequence: CASSIGVYSGNQPQHF.

The chain combines TRBV5-6 with TRBJ1-5, with 9 bases matching TRBD1. Germline lookup yields CDR1 SGHDT and CDR2 YYEEEE. Trimming at V came to 4 bases and at J to 4 bases, leaving 3 bases not matched to a gene. The CDR3 totals 14 residues. The CDR3, as DNA: TGTGCCAGCAGCGCCGGGACAGGGAATCAGCCCCAGCATTTT. Its protein product is CASSAGTGNQPQHF.

Notes on this clone: One end of the junction does not line up with germline, which may come from a read error. This sample also contains other DNA sequences that code for the same CDR3. The J gene is TRBJ2-7, the V gene TRBV12-5; the D is unclear. The CDR3 consists of 12 residues. CDR1 is LGHNT, CDR2 FRNRAP, per germline. As DNA, the CDR3 is TGTGCTAGTGGCTTGGGTTCCTACGAGCAGTACTTC. Protein: CASGLGSYEQYF.